The sequence of this TCR beta chain was determined in a study of molecular identifiers for immune sequencing clone quantification. TCRdb analysed the PCR reads with MiXCR anew, one entry per CDR3 protein. The table has 60,000 to 65,000 distinct CDR3 sequences, around 19% seen once. Study-level results: Clones of above 20 RNA copies carried over 99% of effector molecules; in naive cells they carried under 1%.

This CDR3 region has 14 residues. With 0 bases removed from V and 4 bases from J, the gap between germline ends came to 7 bases. CDR1 SGHTA and CDR2 FQGNSA come from the germline V gene. This clonotype was found many times. Its specificity is unknown. Sorting defined naive CD8 T cells as CD8+CD4-CCR7+CD45RA+. This chain joins TRBV7-2 and TRBJ1-5, with D possibly TRBD1 on 6 matching bases. This receptor was taken from a human donor in good health. Some libraries in this study had Jurkat cell RNA spiked in. What was sequenced was naive CD8+ T cells from blood, with Jurkat cell RNA spiked in. The subset is: FACS-sorted CD8+CD4-CCR7+CD45RA+ naive T cells. The CDR3 spells CASSLARGNQPQHF. CDR3 in DNA: TGTGCCAGCAGCTTAGCCAGGGGAAATCAGCCCCAGCATTTT.